These T cell receptor beta chains were read from a single sample in a study of control samples from healthy donors and cancer patients. Repertoires were generated with immunoSEQ multiplex PCR, while TCRdb's copy carries only in-frame clones and drops some. The sample includes some 180,000 clones. Sequenced sample: blood. The receptors here all came from a woman aged 25 to 39 in good health. CDR3s include the opening cysteine and the closing phenylalanine or tryptophan.

V gene: TRBV3-1/TRBV3-2
J gene: TRBJ2-5
CDR3 protein: CASSHQETQYF

V gene: TRBV3-1/TRBV3-2
J gene: TRBJ1-2
CDR3 protein: CASSQDRGVGGYTF

V gene: TRBV5-6
J gene: TRBJ1-5
CDR3 protein: CASSLYRGLNQPQHF

V gene: TRBV5-4
J gene: TRBJ2-3
CDR3 protein: CASSPPGLAGDTQYF

V gene: TRBV7-2
J gene: TRBJ2-1
CDR3 protein: CASSSYIHGEQFF

V gene: TRBV20-1
J gene: TRBJ1-6
CDR3 protein: CSASPGSEALHF

V gene: TRBV7-9
J gene: TRBJ1-4
CDR3 protein: CASSSRDRGREKLFF

V gene: TRBV7-2
J gene: TRBJ2-7
CDR3 protein: CASRSPYEQYF

V gene: TRBV6-5
J gene: TRBJ2-7
CDR3 protein: CAIPGPGRYEQYF

V gene: TRBV6-2/TRBV6-3
J gene: TRBJ2-2
CDR3 protein: CASSYPLAGLFTGELFF

V gene: TRBV6-5
J gene: TRBJ1-5
CDR3 protein: CASSYLSGDQPQHF

V gene: TRBV12-3/TRBV12-4
J gene: TRBJ2-1
CDR3 protein: CASSRHRGNEQFF

V gene: TRBV21-1
J gene: TRBJ1-2
CDR3 protein: CASSKSIRISYTF

V gene: TRBV28
J gene: TRBJ1-5
CDR3 protein: CASSPKIQGSNQPQHF

V gene: TRBV2
J gene: TRBJ2-7
CDR3 protein: CASSESGGLPYEQYF

V gene: TRBV28
J gene: TRBJ2-7
CDR3 protein: CASSLFRSTGSYEQYF

V gene: TRBV5-1
J gene: TRBJ1-2
CDR3 protein: CASSLDVFAGYTF

V gene: TRBV27
J gene: TRBJ1-4
CDR3 protein: CASSYSSGTSYEKLFF

V gene: TRBV7-2
J gene: TRBJ2-1
CDR3 protein: CASSLGTGTLNEQFF

V gene: TRBV6-5
J gene: TRBJ2-5
CDR3 protein: CASSRGWTQYF

V gene: TRBV6-1
J gene: TRBJ2-2
CDR3 protein: CASSEPWVGRRGRYTGELFF

V gene: TRBV4-3
J gene: TRBJ1-2
CDR3 protein: CASSQDTSDSAGGYTF

V gene: TRBV12-3/TRBV12-4
J gene: TRBJ1-3
CDR3 protein: CASSPRNTIYF

V gene: TRBV19
J gene: TRBJ2-1
CDR3 protein: CASSIGTSGYNEQFF

V gene: TRBV7-2
J gene: TRBJ2-3
CDR3 protein: CASSLFGDTQYF

V gene: TRBV18
J gene: TRBJ1-5
CDR3 protein: CASSPGNNQPQHF

V gene: TRBV5-1
J gene: TRBJ1-2
CDR3 protein: CASSGGQPTNYGYTF

V gene: TRBV2
J gene: TRBJ2-1
CDR3 protein: CASSDVSSYNEQFF

V gene: TRBV3-1/TRBV3-2
J gene: TRBJ2-7
CDR3 protein: CASSPGTSGGYEQYF

V gene: TRBV7-9
J gene: TRBJ2-1
CDR3 protein: CASSSPADNEQFF

V gene: TRBV21-1
J gene: TRBJ2-6
CDR3 protein: CASKETLPPRSGANVLTF

V gene: TRBV3-1/TRBV3-2
J gene: TRBJ1-2
CDR3 protein: CASSQVVQGNGYTF

V gene: TRBV7-8
J gene: TRBJ1-5
CDR3 protein: CASSFGSDRTIQPQHF

V gene: TRBV29-1
J gene: TRBJ1-2
CDR3 protein: CSVEAGRGRHGYTF

V gene: TRBV7-2
J gene: TRBJ2-5
CDR3 protein: CASSLPGAGTQYF

V gene: TRBV3-1/TRBV3-2
J gene: TRBJ2-5
CDR3 protein: CASSQDPGQEIQETQYF

V gene: TRBV10-1
J gene: TRBJ1-1
CDR3 protein: CASSEWQGLNEAFF

V gene: TRBV5-4
J gene: TRBJ1-4
CDR3 protein: CASSLEVESEEKLFF

V gene: TRBV28
J gene: TRBJ1-2
CDR3 protein: CASSSLGGSSYGYTF

V gene: TRBV27
J gene: TRBJ2-7
CDR3 protein: CASGSVGHPLEQYF

V gene: TRBV18
J gene: TRBJ1-2
CDR3 protein: CASSPGLEEGYTF

V gene: TRBV9
J gene: TRBJ1-1
CDR3 protein: CASSGKRQYTEAFF

V gene: TRBV5-1
J gene: TRBJ2-2
CDR3 protein: CASFPGGPGELFF

V gene: TRBV5-1
J gene: TRBJ1-4
CDR3 protein: CASSLGGTNEKLFF

V gene: TRBV7-9
J gene: TRBJ1-1
CDR3 protein: CASSPTGRTNTEAFF

V gene: TRBV7-2
J gene: TRBJ1-3
CDR3 protein: CASSPRTAQFPGNTIYF

V gene: TRBV4-2
J gene: TRBJ2-3
CDR3 protein: CASSQNTGITDTQYF

V gene: TRBV5-1
J gene: TRBJ1-2
CDR3 protein: CASSLAGPPTSYGYTF

V gene: TRBV9
J gene: TRBJ1-2
CDR3 protein: CASSPGHNYGYTF

V gene: TRBV4-2
J gene: TRBJ1-5
CDR3 protein: CASSPTGGNQPQHF

V gene: TRBV7-9
J gene: TRBJ1-1
CDR3 protein: CASSLTGLEAFF

V gene: TRBV10-3
J gene: TRBJ1-3
CDR3 protein: CAISESLGSSGNTIYF

V gene: TRBV5-1
J gene: TRBJ2-5
CDR3 protein: CASSPSGGAGETQYF

V gene: TRBV7-9
J gene: TRBJ2-3
CDR3 protein: CASSLTGHADTQYF